This TCR beta chain stems from a study of blood T cell repertoires in COVID-19. For the study at large: The analysed material was cDNA or gDNA that came from T cells, B-cell-depleted T cells, or PBMCs.

This clone has more than one count but fewer than ten. The germline gives CDR1 SNHLY, CDR2 FYNNEI. The CDR3 contains 13 residues. V lost 6 bases, J lost 6 bases, and 12 bases lay in between. In the study's own analysis: Scientists estimated how many nucleated cells there were by amplifying reference gene primers. Here immunoSEQ multiplex PCR was the method, and the copy in TCRdb shows in-frame clones only, minus some. From that table come the V and J calls and clone size; the DNA was used to work out D and trimming. The sample shows 210,000 or so clones, around 80% of them seen only once. Sequencing was performed on PBMCs or T cells enriched from blood (not recorded which). The receptor comes from a man aged 30 to 45 with acute COVID-19. The chain carries TRBV2 and TRBJ2-1; D perhaps matches TRBD1 (6 bases). CDR3 in DNA: TGTGCCAGCAGGCCGACAGGATTCAATGAGCAGTTCTTC. Translation gives CASRPTGFNEQFF.